The 5 T cell receptor beta chains below come from one sample, sequenced in a study of shared clonotypes between healthy human individuals. Assay used: immunoSEQ multiplex PCR; TCRdb lists only in-frame clones, some missing. The profile shows roughly 1,800,000 clones, approximately 94% of them singletons. In the naive CD8 group, cells lacked CD45RO and were positively selected for CCR7, so terminally differentiated effector memory CD45RA+ cells were left out. Sequencing was carried out using naive CD8+ T cells sorted from blood. These receptor sequences come from a man between 18 and 29 years old in good health.

This rearrangement joins TRBV27 to TRBJ2-2, with a weak D call TRBD1 (6 bases). This CDR3 is built from 16 residues. The germline V gene encodes CDR1 MNHEY and CDR2 SMNVEV (reference sequence). Trimming removed 4 bases at V and 5 bases at J, with 17 bases between. The CDR3, as DNA: TGTGCCAGCAGTTCAACCTGGGCAGGGGATACCGGGGAGCTGTTTTTT. This sequence encodes CASSSTWAGDTGELFF.

To note about this clone: This sample also contains other DNA sequences that code for the same CDR3. CDR3 sequence (DNA): TGTGCCAGTAGTATATGGGGGAACACCGGGGAGCTGTTTTTT. It codes for CASSIWGNTGELFF. This chain connects TRBV19 to TRBJ2-2; no definite D call. V was pared by 2 bases and J by 1 base, with 5 bases between. CDR3 length: 14 amino acids. The germline gives CDR1 LNHDA, CDR2 SQIVND (reference sequence).

The gene calls are TRBV12-5 and TRBJ2-3; TRBD1 agrees at 7 bases. Germline V CDR1 and CDR2: LGHNT, FRNRAP. This CDR3 contains 15 residues. Trimming at V came to 0 bases and at J to 8 bases, leaving 8 bases not matched to a gene. The chain's CDR3 is CASGLVQGGGITQYF. The CDR3, as DNA: TGTGCTAGTGGTTTGGTCCAAGGGGGCGGAATTACGCAGTATTTT.

The chain joins TRBV9 to TRBJ1-2; 7 bases are a match to TRBD1. CDR3 length equals 14 residues. Germline lookup yields CDR1 SGDLS and CDR2 YYNGEE. V trimming: 3 bases; J trimming: 9 bases; junction bases outside the gene matches: 11. Here the CDR3 DNA reads TGTGCCAGCAGCGAGGGGGGCACAGGGGATAGCTACACCTTC. This encodes CASSEGGTGDSYTF. Looking up the rest from reference TRBV9 and TRBJ1-2 gives the full variable domain: DSGVTQTPKHLITATGQRVTLRCSPRSGDLSVYWYQQSLDQGLQFLIQYYNGEERAKGNILERFSAQQFPDLHSELNLSSLELGDSALYFCASSEGGTGDSYTFGSGTRLTVV.

The chain links TRBV2 to TRBJ1-2; no reliable D call. Trimming took 4 bases from V and 4 from J, leaving 7 bases between them. Germline assignment: CDR1 SNHLY and CDR2 FYNNEI. This CDR3 has 12 residues. The CDR3 bases are TGTGCCAGCAGTGCACAGCTCTATGGCTACACCTTC. Its translation is CASSAQLYGYTF.